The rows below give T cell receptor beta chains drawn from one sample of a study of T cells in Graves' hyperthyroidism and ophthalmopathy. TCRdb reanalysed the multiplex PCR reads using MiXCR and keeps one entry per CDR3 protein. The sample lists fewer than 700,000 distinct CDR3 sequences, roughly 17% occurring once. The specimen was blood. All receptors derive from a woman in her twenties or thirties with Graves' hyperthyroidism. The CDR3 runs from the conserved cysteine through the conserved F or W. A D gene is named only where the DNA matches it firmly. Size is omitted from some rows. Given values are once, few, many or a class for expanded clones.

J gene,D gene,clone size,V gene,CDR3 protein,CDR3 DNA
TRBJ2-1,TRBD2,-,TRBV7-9,CASRRLAGGPYNEQFF,TGTGCCAGCAGACGACTAGCGGGAGGACCCTACAATGAGCAGTTCTTC
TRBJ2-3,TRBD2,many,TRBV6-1,CASRSLAGTADTQYF,TGTGCCAGCAGATCACTAGCGGGAACGGCAGATACGCAGTATTTT
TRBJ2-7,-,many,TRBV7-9,CASSPGAGDYEQYF,TGTGCCAGCAGCCCCGGTGCAGGGGACTACGAGCAGTACTTC
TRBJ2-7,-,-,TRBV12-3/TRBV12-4,CASSFLGVAYEQYF,TGTGCCAGCAGTTTTCTGGGGGTAGCCTACGAGCAGTACTTC
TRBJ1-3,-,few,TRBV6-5,CASSYQSGNTIYF,TGTGCCAGCAGTTATCAGTCGGGAAACACCATATATTTT
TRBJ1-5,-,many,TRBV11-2,CASSLRYNQPQHF,TGTGCCAGCAGCTTACGATACAATCAGCCCCAGCATTTT
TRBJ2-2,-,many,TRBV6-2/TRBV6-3,CASSPKDYLTGGELFF,TGTGCCAGCAGCCCAAAGGACTACCTGACGGGCGGGGAGCTGTTTTTT
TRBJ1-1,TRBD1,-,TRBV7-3,CASSPQGMVNTEAFF,TGTGCCAGCAGCCCACAGGGGATGGTGAACACTGAAGCTTTCTTT
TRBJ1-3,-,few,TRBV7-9,CASSSGLRISGNTIYF,TGTGCCAGCAGCTCGGGATTAAGGATCTCTGGAAACACCATATATTTT
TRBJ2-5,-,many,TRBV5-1,CASSFERVSETQYF,TGCGCCAGCAGCTTTGAGCGGGTATCTGAGACCCAGTACTTC
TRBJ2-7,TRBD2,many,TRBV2,CASSTLAGGPYEQYF,TGTGCCAGCAGTACCCTAGCGGGAGGGCCCTACGAGCAGTACTTC
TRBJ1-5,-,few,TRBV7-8,CASSFGQLITDTQHF,TGTGCCAGCAGTTTCGGACAACTAATCACAGATACGCAGCATTTT
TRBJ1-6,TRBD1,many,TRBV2,CASSEVTGVSPLHF,TGTGCCAGCAGTGAGGTGACAGGGGTGTCACCCCTCCACTTT
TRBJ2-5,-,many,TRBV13,CASSGAGTQRETQYF,TGTGCCAGCAGCGGGGCCGGGACCCAGAGGGAGACCCAGTACTTC
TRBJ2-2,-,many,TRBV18,CASSPGLQTNTGELFF,TGTGCCAGCTCACCGGGTCTACAGACGAACACCGGGGAGCTGTTTTTT
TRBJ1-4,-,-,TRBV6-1,CASSSEPTGTYNEKLFF,TGTGCCAGCAGTTCGGAGCCCACCGGGACTTATAATGAAAAACTGTTTTTT
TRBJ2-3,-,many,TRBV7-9,CASSLGRKDTQYF,TGTGCCAGCAGCTTAGGGCGGAAAGATACGCAGTATTTT
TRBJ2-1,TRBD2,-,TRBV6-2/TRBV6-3,CASSTSGSTNEQFF,TGTGCCAGCAGCACTAGCGGGAGTACAAATGAGCAGTTCTTC
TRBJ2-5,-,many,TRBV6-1,CASSEYRGVQETQYF,TGTGCCAGCAGTGAATATCGAGGGGTACAAGAGACCCAGTACTTC
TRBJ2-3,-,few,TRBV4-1,CASSQGGRGRIGDTQYF,TGCGCCAGCAGCCAGGGGGGGCGCGGGAGAATCGGAGATACGCAGTATTTT
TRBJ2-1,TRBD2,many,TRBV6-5,CASSYSLASGNNEQFF,TGTGCCAGCAGTTACTCGTTGGCTAGCGGAAACAATGAGCAGTTCTTC
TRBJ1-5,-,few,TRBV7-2,CASSLDGTPNQPQHF,TGTGCCAGCAGCTTAGACGGGACACCAAATCAGCCCCAGCATTTT
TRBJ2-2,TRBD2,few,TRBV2,CASSGTSGRIGGELFF,TGTGCCAGCAGTGGCACTAGCGGGAGGATCGGCGGGGAGCTGTTTTTT
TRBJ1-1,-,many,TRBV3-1,CASSQDFEMNTEAFF,TGTGCCAGCAGCCAAGATTTTGAGATGAACACTGAAGCTTTCTTT
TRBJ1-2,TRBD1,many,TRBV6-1,CASTVNTGTGYGYTF,TGTGCCAGCACCGTCAACACCGGGACAGGATATGGCTACACCTTC
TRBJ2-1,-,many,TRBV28,CASSSAGIEQFF,TGTGCCAGCAGTTCGGCGGGGATTGAGCAGTTCTTC
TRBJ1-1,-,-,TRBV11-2,CASSGQPRSTEAFF,TGTGCCAGCAGCGGACAGCCAAGGAGCACTGAAGCTTTCTTT
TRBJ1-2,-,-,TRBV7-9,CASSWTSGYTF,TGTGCCAGCAGCTGGACAAGTGGCTACACCTTC
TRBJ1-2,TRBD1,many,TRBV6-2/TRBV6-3,CASSQQGVGYGYTF,TGTGCCAGCAGTCAACAGGGGGTTGGCTATGGCTACACCTTC
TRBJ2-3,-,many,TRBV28,CASSPRLGGTDTQYF,TGTGCCAGCAGCCCTCGTCTAGGTGGCACAGATACGCAGTATTTT
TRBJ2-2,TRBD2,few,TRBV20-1,CSAPGTSGRANTGELFF,TGCAGTGCCCCTGGGACTAGCGGGAGGGCTAACACCGGGGAGCTGTTTTTT
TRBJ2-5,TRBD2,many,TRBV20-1,CSARGLAGWETQYF,TGCAGTGCTAGAGGACTAGCGGGATGGGAGACCCAGTACTTC
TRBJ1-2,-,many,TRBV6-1,CASSRRGYGYTF,TGTGCCAGCAGTCGCCGTGGCTATGGCTACACCTTC
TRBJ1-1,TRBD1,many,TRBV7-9,CASSLKKGASTEAFF,TGTGCCAGCAGCTTAAAGAAGGGGGCGAGCACTGAAGCTTTCTTT
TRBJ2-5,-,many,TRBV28,CASSPGGGQAIGETQYF,TGTGCCAGCAGTCCGGGGGGGGGACAGGCGATCGGGGAGACCCAGTACTTC
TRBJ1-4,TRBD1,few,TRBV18,CASSPGQGEKLFF,TGTGCCAGCTCACCAGGACAGGGTGAAAAACTGTTTTTT
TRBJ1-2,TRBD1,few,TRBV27,CASSLYMTGGSTGYTF,TGTGCCAGCAGTTTATACATGACAGGGGGAAGTACTGGCTACACCTTC
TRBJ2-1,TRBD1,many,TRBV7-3,CASSLWDRGGDNEQFF,TGTGCCAGCAGCTTATGGGACAGGGGTGGAGACAATGAGCAGTTCTTC
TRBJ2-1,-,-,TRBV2,CASRERPQIGEQFF,TGTGCCAGCCGGGAGCGTCCCCAGATAGGTGAGCAGTTCTTC
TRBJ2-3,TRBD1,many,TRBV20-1,CSARLEGPTGGYGSGQYF,TGCAGTGCTAGATTGGAGGGGCCGACAGGGGGATACGGATCGGGGCAGTATTTT
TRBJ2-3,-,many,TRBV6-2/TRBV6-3,CASSYSRARLPSTDTQYF,TGTGCCAGCAGTTACTCGAGAGCCAGACTTCCCAGCACAGATACGCAGTATTTT
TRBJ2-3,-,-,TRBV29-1,CSVEKGGADTQYF,TGCAGCGTAGAGAAGGGGGGGGCAGATACGCAGTATTTT
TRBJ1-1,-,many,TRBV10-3,CAISADGNTEAFF,TGTGCCATCAGCGCTGACGGGAACACTGAAGCTTTCTTT
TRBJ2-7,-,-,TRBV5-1,CASSLRPDVGQYF,TGCGCCAGCAGCCTAAGACCTGACGTCGGGCAGTACTTC